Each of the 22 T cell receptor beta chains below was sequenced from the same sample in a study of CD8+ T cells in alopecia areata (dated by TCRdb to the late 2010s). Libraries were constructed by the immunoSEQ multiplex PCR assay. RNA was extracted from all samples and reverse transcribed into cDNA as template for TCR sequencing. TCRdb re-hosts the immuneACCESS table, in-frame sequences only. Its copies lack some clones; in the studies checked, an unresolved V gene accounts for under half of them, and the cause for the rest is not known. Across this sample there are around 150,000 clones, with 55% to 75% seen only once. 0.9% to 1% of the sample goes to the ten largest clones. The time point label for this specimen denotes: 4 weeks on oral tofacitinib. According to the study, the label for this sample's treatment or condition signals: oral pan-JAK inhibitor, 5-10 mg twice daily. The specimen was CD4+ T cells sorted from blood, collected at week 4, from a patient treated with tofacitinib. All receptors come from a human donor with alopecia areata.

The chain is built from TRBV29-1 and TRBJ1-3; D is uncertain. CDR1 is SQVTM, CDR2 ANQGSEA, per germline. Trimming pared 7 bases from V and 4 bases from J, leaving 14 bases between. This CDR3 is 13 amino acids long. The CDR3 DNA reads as TGCAGCGGGGCATTCGGGGTCGGAAACACCATATATTTT. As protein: CSGAFGVGNTIYF.

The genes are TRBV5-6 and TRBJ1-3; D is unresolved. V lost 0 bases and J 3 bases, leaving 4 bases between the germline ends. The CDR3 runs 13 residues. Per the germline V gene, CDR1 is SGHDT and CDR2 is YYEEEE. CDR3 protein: CASSLGIGNTIYF. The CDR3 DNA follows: TGTGCCAGCAGCTTGGGGATTGGAAACACCATATATTTT.

Here the CDR3 DNA reads TGTGCCTGGAGTGTGGCGCGGGGGCCGTCTTACGAGCAGTACTTC. As protein: CAWSVARGPSYEQYF. The chain joins TRBV30 to TRBJ2-7, with a weak D call TRBD2 (7 bases). V gave up 0 bases and J gave up 4 bases, with 16 bases separating them. Germline CDR1 reads GTSNPN; CDR2 reads SVGIG (reference sequence). The CDR3 has 15 residues.

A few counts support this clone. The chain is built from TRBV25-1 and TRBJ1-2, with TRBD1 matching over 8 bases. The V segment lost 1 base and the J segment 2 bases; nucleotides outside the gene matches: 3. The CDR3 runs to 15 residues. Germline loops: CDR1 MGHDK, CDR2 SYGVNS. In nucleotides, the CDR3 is TGTGCCAGCAGTGAATCGGACAGGGTGAACTATGGCTACACCTTC. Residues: CASSESDRVNYGYTF.

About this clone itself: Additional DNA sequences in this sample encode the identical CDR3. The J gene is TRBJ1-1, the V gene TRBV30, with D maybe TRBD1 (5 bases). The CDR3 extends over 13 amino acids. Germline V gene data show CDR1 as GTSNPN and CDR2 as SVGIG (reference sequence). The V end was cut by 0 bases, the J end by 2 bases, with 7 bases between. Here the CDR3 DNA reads TGTGCCTGGAGTGTGGGACTTAACACTGAAGCTTTCTTT. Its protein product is CAWSVGLNTEAFF.

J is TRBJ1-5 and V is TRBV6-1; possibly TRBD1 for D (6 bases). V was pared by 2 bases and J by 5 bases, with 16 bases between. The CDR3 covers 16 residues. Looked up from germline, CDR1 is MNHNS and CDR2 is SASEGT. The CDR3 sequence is CASSERLGQLYQPQHF. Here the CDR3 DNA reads TGTGCCAGCAGTGAACGACTGGGACAACTTTATCAGCCCCAGCATTTT.

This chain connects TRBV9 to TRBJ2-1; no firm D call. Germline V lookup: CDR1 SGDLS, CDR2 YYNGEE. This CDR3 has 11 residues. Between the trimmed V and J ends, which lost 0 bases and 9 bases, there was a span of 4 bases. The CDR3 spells CASSVASEQFF. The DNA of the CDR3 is TGTGCCAGCAGCGTAGCGAGTGAGCAGTTCTTC.

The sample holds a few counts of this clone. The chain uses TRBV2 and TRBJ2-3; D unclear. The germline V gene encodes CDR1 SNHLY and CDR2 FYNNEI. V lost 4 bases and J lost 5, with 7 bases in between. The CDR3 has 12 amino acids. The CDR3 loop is CASSGSIDTQYF. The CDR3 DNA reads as TGTGCCAGCAGTGGGTCCATAGATACGCAGTATTTT.

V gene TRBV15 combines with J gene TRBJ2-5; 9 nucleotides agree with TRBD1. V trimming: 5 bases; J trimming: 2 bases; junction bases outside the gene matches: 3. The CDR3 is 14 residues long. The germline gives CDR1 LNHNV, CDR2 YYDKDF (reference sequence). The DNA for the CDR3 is TGTGCCACCAGCCCGGGACAGGGTCAAGAGACCCAGTACTTC. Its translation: CATSPGQGQETQYF.

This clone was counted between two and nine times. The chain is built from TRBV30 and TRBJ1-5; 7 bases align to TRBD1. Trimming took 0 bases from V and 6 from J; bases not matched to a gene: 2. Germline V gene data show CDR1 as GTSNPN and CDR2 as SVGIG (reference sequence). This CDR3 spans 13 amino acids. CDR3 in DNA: TGTGCCTGGAGTGTAGCAGGGGGTCAGCCCCAGCATTTT. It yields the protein CAWSVAGGQPQHF.

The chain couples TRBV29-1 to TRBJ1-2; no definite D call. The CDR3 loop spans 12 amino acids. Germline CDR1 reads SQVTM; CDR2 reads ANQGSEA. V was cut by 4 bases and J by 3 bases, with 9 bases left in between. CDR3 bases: TGCAGCGTTGGGAGGCAGGACTATGGCTACACCTTC. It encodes CSVGRQDYGYTF.

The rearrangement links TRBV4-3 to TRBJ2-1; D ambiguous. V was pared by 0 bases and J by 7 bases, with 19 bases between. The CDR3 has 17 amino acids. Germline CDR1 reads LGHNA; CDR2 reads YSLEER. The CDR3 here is CASSQDLDPWFRNEQFF. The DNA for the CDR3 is TGCGCCAGCAGCCAAGATCTTGACCCATGGTTTCGAAATGAGCAGTTCTTC.

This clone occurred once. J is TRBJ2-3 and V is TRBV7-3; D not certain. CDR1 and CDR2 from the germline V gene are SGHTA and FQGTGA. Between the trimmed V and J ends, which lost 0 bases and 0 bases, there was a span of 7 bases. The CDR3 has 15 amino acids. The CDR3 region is CASSLTLTSTDTQYF. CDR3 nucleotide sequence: TGTGCCAGCAGCTTAACGTTAACTAGCACAGATACGCAGTATTTT. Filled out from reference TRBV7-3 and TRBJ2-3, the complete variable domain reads GAGVSQTPSNKVTEKGKYVELRCDPISGHTALYWYRQSLGQGPEFLIYFQGTGAADDSGLPNDRFFAVRPEGSVSTLKIQRTERGDSAVYLCASSLTLTSTDTQYFGPGTRLTVL.

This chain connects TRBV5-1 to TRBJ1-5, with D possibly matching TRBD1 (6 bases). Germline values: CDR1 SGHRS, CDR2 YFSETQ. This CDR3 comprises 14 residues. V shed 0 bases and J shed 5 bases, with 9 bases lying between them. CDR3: CASSLEGGDQPQHF. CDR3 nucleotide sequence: TGCGCCAGCAGCTTGGAAGGGGGGGATCAGCCCCAGCATTTT.

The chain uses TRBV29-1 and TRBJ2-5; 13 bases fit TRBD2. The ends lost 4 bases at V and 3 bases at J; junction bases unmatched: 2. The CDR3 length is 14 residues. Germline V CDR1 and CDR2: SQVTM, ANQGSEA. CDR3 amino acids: CSVGGLAGKETQYF. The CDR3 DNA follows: TGCAGCGTTGGGGGACTAGCGGGGAAAGAGACCCAGTACTTC.

CDR3 amino acids: CASSYAGWLTTQYF. CDR3 DNA sequence: TGTGCCAGCAGTTACGCGGGGTGGCTGACTACGCAGTATTTT. This chain uses TRBV6-5 with TRBJ2-3; possibly TRBD2 for D (6 bases). The CDR3 totals 14 residues. Germline V lookup: CDR1 MNHEY, CDR2 SVGAGI. The V gene lost 2 bases and the J gene lost 8 bases, with 14 bases spanning the gap.

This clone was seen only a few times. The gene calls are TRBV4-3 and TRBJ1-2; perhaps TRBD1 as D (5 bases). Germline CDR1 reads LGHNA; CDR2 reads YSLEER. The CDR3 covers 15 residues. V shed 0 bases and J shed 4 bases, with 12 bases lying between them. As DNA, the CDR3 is TGCGCCAGCAGCCAAGATCGACAGCTCTTCTATGGCTACACCTTC. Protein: CASSQDRQLFYGYTF.

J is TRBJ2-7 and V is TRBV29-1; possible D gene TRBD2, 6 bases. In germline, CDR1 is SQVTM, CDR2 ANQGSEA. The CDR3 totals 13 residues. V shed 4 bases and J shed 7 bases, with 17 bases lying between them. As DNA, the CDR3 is TGCAGCGTTGGGAGGGCGGACTCGAGAGAGCAGTACTTC. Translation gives CSVGRADSREQYF.

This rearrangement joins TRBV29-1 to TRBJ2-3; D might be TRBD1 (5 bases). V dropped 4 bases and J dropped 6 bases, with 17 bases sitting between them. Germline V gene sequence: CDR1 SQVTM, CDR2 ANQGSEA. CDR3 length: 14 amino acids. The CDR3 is CSVVGPSLSDTQYF. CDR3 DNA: TGCAGCGTTGTGGGGCCGTCGCTTTCCGATACGCAGTATTTT.

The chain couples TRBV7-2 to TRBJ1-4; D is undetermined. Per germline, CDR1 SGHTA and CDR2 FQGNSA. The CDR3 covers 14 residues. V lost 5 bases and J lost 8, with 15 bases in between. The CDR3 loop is CASSDEQMGEKLFF. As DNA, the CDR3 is TGTGCCAGCAGCGACGAACAGATGGGGGAAAAACTGTTTTTT.

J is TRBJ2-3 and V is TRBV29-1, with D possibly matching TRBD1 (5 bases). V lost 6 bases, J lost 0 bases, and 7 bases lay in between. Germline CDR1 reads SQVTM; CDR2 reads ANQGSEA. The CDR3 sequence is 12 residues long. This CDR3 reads CSVRESTDTQYF. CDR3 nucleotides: TGCAGCGTCAGGGAAAGCACAGATACGCAGTATTTT.

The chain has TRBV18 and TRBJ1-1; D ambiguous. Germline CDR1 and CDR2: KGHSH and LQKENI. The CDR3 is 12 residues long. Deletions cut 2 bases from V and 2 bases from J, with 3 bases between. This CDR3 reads CASSPSNTEAFF. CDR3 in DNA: TGTGCCAGCTCACCATCAAACACTGAAGCTTTCTTT.